These 21 T cell receptor beta chains share one sample of origin, sequenced in a study of shared T cell receptors in the human thymus. Profiled with immunoSEQ multiplex PCR; TCRdb holds only in-frame clones, not every one. The sample has hundreds of thousands of clones, 85% to 95% seen once. Input material: thymocytes. The origin of the receptors is a human donor.

This clone was detected only a few times. This rearrangement joins TRBV10-3 to TRBJ2-1, with 12 bases fitting TRBD2. The trim removed 10 bases at V and 8 bases at J, leaving 6 bases unmatched. This CDR3 contains 13 residues. The germline V gene has CDR1 ENHRY and CDR2 SYGVKD. The CDR3 bases are TGTGCCACCGGGACTAGCGGGTGCCATGAGCAGTTCTTC. It is translated as CATGTSGCHEQFF.

The chain uses TRBV7-9 and TRBJ2-7; D ambiguous. Germline assignment: CDR1 SEHNR and CDR2 FQNEAQ (reference sequence). The germline V and J ends were trimmed by 0 bases and 6 bases, with 6 bases remaining between them. This CDR3 has 12 residues. The CDR3, as DNA: TGTGCCAGCAGCTTAGCCCTTGGCGAGCAGTACTTC. It translates to CASSLALGEQYF.

V is TRBV30 and J is TRBJ2-1; TRBD1 aligns across 9 bases. Germline CDR1 reads GTSNPN; CDR2 reads SVGIG (reference sequence). The junction had 9 bases not matched to a gene; V was cut back by 3 bases and J by 3 bases. CDR3 length: 16 residues. The CDR3 coding sequence is TGTGCCTGGAGCCATCCCGGGACAGGGCTCTACAATGAGCAGTTCTTC. It translates to CAWSHPGTGLYNEQFF.

V usage is TRBV5-1 and J usage is TRBJ2-1; D is possibly TRBD2 (6 bases). V was shortened by 1 base and J by 8 bases, with 13 bases between the two germline ends. This CDR3 spans 14 amino acids. Looked up from germline, CDR1 is SGHRS and CDR2 is YFSETQ. CDR3 DNA sequence: TGCGCCAGCAGCTTGCCGTCCGTAGCGGATGAGCAGTTCTTC. Translation gives CASSLPSVADEQFF.

This clone occurred once. The V and J genes are TRBV11-2 and TRBJ2-2; D gene uncertain. CDR3 length: 12 residues. Germline lookup yields CDR1 SGHAT and CDR2 FQNNGV. Trimming cost V 7 bases and J 7 bases, with 10 bases left between them. CDR3 loop: CASKKLGGELFF. CDR3 nucleotides: TGTGCCAGCAAAAAGCTTGGCGGGGAGCTGTTTTTT.

The chain employs TRBV7-9 and TRBJ2-1; 12 bases match TRBD1. The CDR3 runs 19 residues. V lost 1 base and J lost 6; bases outside the gene matches: 13. Germline lookup yields CDR1 SEHNR and CDR2 FQNEAQ (reference sequence). The CDR3 bases are TGTGCCAGCAGCTTAGGGGGCAGCCCGGGACAGGGGGCAGGCAATGAGCAGTTCTTC. Amino acids: CASSLGGSPGQGAGNEQFF.

The J gene is TRBJ2-6, the V gene TRBV19, with 7 bases matching TRBD1. Trimming took 5 bases from V and 0 from J; bases not matched to a gene: 10. The CDR3 extends over 18 amino acids. Germline CDR1 and CDR2: LNHDA and SQIVND (reference sequence). CDR3 nucleotides: TGTGCCAGTAGTGTCCCCGGGACAGATCCCTCTGGGGCCAACGTCCTGACTTTC. It translates to CASSVPGTDPSGANVLTF.

V usage is TRBV28 and J usage is TRBJ1-2; the D is unclear. The ends were cut back, 6 bases at V and 7 bases at J, with 15 bases in the middle. This CDR3 region has 13 residues. CDR1 is MDHEN, CDR2 SYDVKM, per germline. This chain's CDR3 is CASSPPERCGYTF. Written as DNA, the CDR3 is TGTGCCAGCAGCCCCCCGGAAAGGTGTGGCTACACCTTC.

V usage is TRBV14 and J usage is TRBJ2-7; no firm D call. The CDR3 is made up of 14 amino acids. Trimming took off 4 bases at V and 2 bases at J, with 12 bases between the two ends. The germline CDR1 and CDR2 sequences are SGHDN and FVKESK. For the CDR3, the DNA is TGTGCCAGCAGCCCCACGGACCTTACCTACGAGCAGTACTTC. The encoded protein is CASSPTDLTYEQYF.

The chain couples TRBV10-1 to TRBJ1-3; no clear D gene. V was pared by 4 bases and J by 3 bases, with 10 bases between. Germline assignment: CDR1 WNHNN and CDR2 SYGVQD (reference sequence). This CDR3 has 14 residues. CDR3 loop: CASSATAHGNTIYF. In DNA form, the CDR3 reads TGCGCCAGCAGTGCAACGGCCCATGGAAACACCATATATTTT.

This chain uses TRBV6-1 with TRBJ2-1; D perhaps matches TRBD2 (6 bases). V was shortened by 3 bases and J by 5 bases, with 20 bases between the two germline ends. Germline V gives CDR1 MNHNS, CDR2 SASEGT. This CDR3 is built from 17 residues. The CDR3, as DNA: TGTGCCAGCAGTGACCCCAGGGAGCGGGTGGGGAACAATGAGCAGTTCTTC. Its protein is CASSDPRERVGNNEQFF.

J is TRBJ2-7 and V is TRBV18; TRBD2 might be the D (5 bases). Germline V gene data show CDR1 as KGHSH and CDR2 as LQKENI. V was shortened by 3 bases and J by 4 bases, with 22 bases between the two germline ends. The CDR3 length is 17 residues. CDR3 region: CASSPASGSGRLYEQYF. The CDR3 DNA sequence: TGTGCCAGCTCACCGGCGTCAGGAAGCGGCCGACTATACGAGCAGTACTTC.

The chain carries TRBV7-6 and TRBJ2-5, with 7 positions matching TRBD1. In germline, CDR1 is SGHVS, CDR2 FNYEAQ. The length of the CDR3 is 16 residues. After removal of 8 bases from V and 2 bases from J, the junction contained 14 bases not matched to a gene. CDR3 DNA sequence: TGTGCCAGCGCCCTGGGCCCCAGGGGGATTCAAGAGACCCAGTACTTC. Its protein is CASALGPRGIQETQYF.

The chain couples TRBV25-1 to TRBJ2-7, with D possibly TRBD2 on 6 matching bases. The CDR3 runs 15 residues. Trimming took off 4 bases at V and 4 bases at J, with 17 bases between the two ends. Germline CDR1 and CDR2: MGHDK and SYGVNS. The CDR3: CASSGEEKGEYEQYF. The CDR3, as DNA: TGTGCCAGCAGTGGGGAGGAAAAAGGGGAATACGAGCAGTACTTC.

J is TRBJ2-3 and V is TRBV30; TRBD2 aligns across 9 bases. Unmatched junction bases numbered 11, after V lost 1 base and J lost 3 bases. This CDR3 has 17 residues. The germline gives CDR1 GTSNPN, CDR2 SVGIG (reference sequence). The CDR3 DNA sequence: TGTGCCTGGAGTGGTGTAGCGGGAGTGATGTGGACAGATACGCAGTATTTT. Its protein product is CAWSGVAGVMWTDTQYF.

This chain joins TRBV6-4 and TRBJ2-3, with 8 bases aligning to TRBD2. Germline CDR1 MRHNA, CDR2 SNTAGT. CDR3 size: 14 residues. V gave up 4 bases and J gave up 1 base; unmatched junction bases: 1. The CDR3 here is CASSAGGGTDTQYF. The CDR3 DNA follows: TGTGCCAGCAGTGCGGGGGGGGGCACAGATACGCAGTATTTT.

The chain links TRBV5-5 to TRBJ2-7, with D possibly TRBD2 on 5 matching bases. The CDR3 sequence is 17 residues long. Germline V gene sequence: CDR1 SGHKS, CDR2 YYEKEE (reference sequence). V lost 4 bases and J 0 bases, leaving 20 bases between the germline ends. CDR3 amino acids: CASSPTDLAFSSYEQYF. CDR3 sequence (DNA): TGTGCCAGCAGCCCGACGGATCTAGCCTTTAGCTCCTACGAGCAGTACTTC. Full variable domain (outside the CDR3, taken from reference TRBV5-5 and TRBJ2-7): DAGVTQSPTHLIKTRGQQVTLRCSPISGHKSVSWYQQVLGQGPQFIFQYYEKEERGRGNFPDRFSARQFPNYSSELNVNALLLGDSALYLCASSPTDLAFSSYEQYFGPGTRLTVT.

The gene calls are TRBV7-2 and TRBJ2-7, with 10 bases matching TRBD1. The CDR3 covers 14 residues. Germline CDR1 is SGHTA and CDR2 is FQGNSA. The junction had 5 bases not matched to a gene; V was cut back by 3 bases and J by 6 bases. The CDR3 loop is CASSFTGTGAEQYF. CDR3 DNA: TGTGCCAGCAGCTTCACTGGGACAGGGGCCGAGCAGTACTTC.

This clone occurred once. This chain joins TRBV28 and TRBJ1-5, with D possibly TRBD1 on 5 matching bases. V was trimmed by 5 bases and J by 1 base, leaving 9 bases between them. The CDR3 is made up of 14 amino acids. CDR1 MDHEN and CDR2 SYDVKM come from the germline V gene. The CDR3 sequence is CASSPRASNQPQHF. CDR3 in DNA: TGTGCCAGCAGTCCCAGGGCAAGCAATCAGCCCCAGCATTTT.

In nucleotides, the CDR3 is TGTGCCAGCAGCCAAATGGGTCCTAGCGGGATCTCAGATACGCAGTATTTT. Residues: CASSQMGPSGISDTQYF. The chain combines TRBV5-4 with TRBJ2-3, with 9 bases that match TRBD2. The ends lost 4 bases at V and 4 bases at J; junction bases unmatched: 13. The length of the CDR3 is 17 residues. The germline CDR1 and CDR2 sequences are SGHNT and YYREEE (reference sequence).

The gene calls are TRBV28 and TRBJ1-5; D gene ambiguous. Germline V gene data show CDR1 as MDHEN and CDR2 as SYDVKM. V was trimmed by 5 bases and J by 2 bases, leaving 7 bases between them. This CDR3 is 13 amino acids long. CDR3 region: CASSRRRNQPQHF. The CDR3 region has the DNA TGTGCCAGCAGTCGACGGCGCAATCAGCCCCAGCATTTT. Variable domain in full (rest from reference TRBV28 and TRBJ1-5): DVKVTQSSRYLVKRTGEKVFLECVQDMDHENMFWYRQDPGLGLRLIYFSYDVKMKEKGDIPEGYSVSREKKERFSLILESASTNQTSMYLCASSRRRNQPQHFGDGTRLSIL.